This entry lists 25 T cell receptor beta chains sequenced from one sample in a study of blood T cell repertoires in COVID-19. Measured with immunoSEQ multiplex PCR; TCRdb has only the in-frame clones, and not every one. The table lists roughly 250,000 clones, 82% of them singletons. The specimen was peripheral blood. The receptors come from a woman at least 80 years old with acute or convalescent COVID-19.

This clone occurred once. The gene calls are TRBV7-2 and TRBJ2-4; D is unclear. The CDR3 sequence is 14 residues long. Germline loops: CDR1 SGHTA, CDR2 FQGNSA. V lost 5 bases, J lost 5 bases, and 13 bases lay in between. CDR3 nucleotide sequence: TGTGCCAGCAGCGCCCTCGGGTGGGAAAACATTCAGTACTTC. Translation: CASSALGWENIQYF.

The chain has TRBV6-5 and TRBJ1-3, with 7 bases identical to TRBD1. The CDR3 totals 15 residues. Germline CDR1 is MNHEY and CDR2 is SVGAGI. The trim removed 6 bases at V and 0 bases at J, leaving 5 bases unmatched. CDR3 sequence: CASSLGQNSGNTIYF. CDR3 sequence (DNA): TGTGCCAGCAGCCTGGGACAGAACTCTGGAAACACCATATATTTT.

The genes are TRBV7-6 and TRBJ2-5; D call uncertain. The CDR3 has 13 residues. Trimming pared 1 base from V and 4 bases from J, leaving 7 bases between. Germline V gives CDR1 SGHVS, CDR2 FNYEAQ. The CDR3 reads CASSLGLRETQYF. CDR3 nucleotide sequence: TGTGCCAGCAGCTTAGGATTGCGAGAGACCCAGTACTTC.

Only one count was recorded for this clone. The gene calls are TRBV27 and TRBJ2-5; tentatively, D is TRBD1 (5 bases). CDR3 length equals 13 residues. Germline loops: CDR1 MNHEY, CDR2 SMNVEV (reference sequence). V dropped 4 bases and J dropped 5 bases, with 11 bases sitting between them. The CDR3 coding sequence is TGTGCCAGCAGTTCTAGGGGTACGGAGACCCAGTACTTC. It codes for CASSSRGTETQYF.

CDR3: CASSLGQGSTDTQYF. The CDR3 coding sequence is TGTGCCAGCAGCCTGGGACAGGGGAGCACAGATACGCAGTATTTT. V is TRBV7-6 and J is TRBJ2-3; 10 nucleotides align to TRBD1. The germline CDR1 and CDR2 sequences are SGHVS and FNYEAQ. The CDR3 is made up of 15 amino acids. Germline trimming cut 5 bases from V and 0 bases from J; bases unmatched to any gene: 2.

A note on this clone: The junction departs from the called germline gene at one end, perhaps through a read error. The J gene is TRBJ2-2, the V gene TRBV2, with D maybe TRBD2 (5 bases). This CDR3 contains 15 residues. CDR1 SNHLY and CDR2 FYNNEI come from the germline V gene. CDR3 region: CASSGSFLNTGELFF. CDR3 DNA sequence: TGTGCCAGCAGTGGGAGCTTTCTGAACACCGGGGAGTTGTTTTTT.

CDR3 nucleotides: TGTGCCAGCAGCTTAGGGGGGACAGGGGGCTCTGAGCAGTTCTTC. This gives the protein CASSLGGTGGSEQFF. J is TRBJ2-1 and V is TRBV7-2, with 12 bases matching TRBD1. CDR1 and CDR2 (germline): SGHTA, FQGNSA. Trimming took 1 base from V and 9 from J; bases not matched to a gene: 4. There are 15 residues in the CDR3.

The chain links TRBV5-1 to TRBJ2-3; D perhaps matches TRBD2 (5 bases). The CDR3 totals 19 residues. V was pared by 0 bases and J by 0 bases, with 20 bases between. Germline loops: CDR1 SGHRS, CDR2 YFSETQ. This chain's CDR3 is CASSLGILTSSKSTDTQYF. CDR3 coding DNA: TGCGCCAGCAGCTTGGGTATTTTAACTAGTTCAAAGAGCACAGATACGCAGTATTTT.

This chain connects TRBV7-9 to TRBJ2-7; tentatively, D is TRBD2 (5 bases). V lost 1 base, J lost 0 bases, and 10 bases lay in between. This CDR3 comprises 15 residues. Germline CDR1 SEHNR, CDR2 FQNEAQ (reference sequence). The CDR3, as DNA: TGTGCCAGCAGCTTAGACGGAGGCAGCTCCTACGAGCAGTACTTC. Translating it yields CASSLDGGSSYEQYF.

The gene calls are TRBV5-4 and TRBJ2-1; D might be TRBD2 (7 bases). Trimming removed 0 bases from V and 7 bases from J, with 14 bases in between. Germline CDR1 and CDR2: SGHNT and YYREEE (reference sequence). The CDR3 totals 15 residues. The CDR3 coding sequence is TGTGCCAGCAGCTTGGAGGTAGGGGGGGTTAATGAGCAGTTCTTC. Residues: CASSLEVGGVNEQFF. Full variable domain (missing parts from reference TRBV5-4 and TRBJ2-1): ETGVTQSPTHLIKTRGQQVTLRCSSQSGHNTVSWYQQALGQGPQFIFQYYREEENGRGNFPPRFSGLQFPNYSSELNVNALELDDSALYLCASSLEVGGVNEQFFGPGTRLTVL.

The chain uses TRBV2 and TRBJ1-1; D remains ambiguous. This CDR3 has 13 amino acids. Trimming removed 4 bases from V and 6 bases from J, with 12 bases in between. CDR1 and CDR2 from the germline V gene are SNHLY and FYNNEI. This CDR3 reads CASSVEGIPEAFF. CDR3 coding DNA: TGTGCCAGCAGTGTGGAGGGAATCCCTGAAGCTTTCTTT.

This chain uses TRBV7-2 with TRBJ2-5, with D perhaps TRBD2 (5 bases). Germline loops: CDR1 SGHTA, CDR2 FQGNSA. Deletions cut 3 bases from V and 4 bases from J, with 12 bases between. The CDR3 contains 14 residues. This chain's CDR3 is CASSLSGWGETQYF. CDR3 in DNA: TGTGCCAGCAGCTTGTCGGGGTGGGGAGAGACCCAGTACTTC.

The chain links TRBV4-3 to TRBJ2-7; TRBD2 agrees at 7 bases. With 0 bases clipped from V and 3 bases from J, the junction kept 11 bases outside the gene matches. CDR1 and CDR2 (germline): LGHNA, YSLEER. The CDR3 is made up of 17 amino acids. CDR3 region: CASSQEFSRLALYEQYF. The DNA for the CDR3 is TGCGCCAGCAGCCAAGAATTCAGCCGACTAGCCCTCTACGAGCAGTACTTC.

The chain's CDR3 is CSVAAGKETQYF. The CDR3 DNA reads TGCAGCGTCGCGGCGGGTAAAGAGACCCAGTACTTC. The V gene is TRBV29-1, the J gene TRBJ2-5; the D gene is possibly TRBD2 (5 bases). Trimming pared 6 bases from V and 3 bases from J, leaving 11 bases between. Germline CDR1 is SQVTM and CDR2 is ANQGSEA. The CDR3 is made up of 12 amino acids.

The chain combines TRBV28 with TRBJ1-2; D is unresolved. The CDR3 runs 16 residues. From germline, CDR1 is MDHEN and CDR2 SYDVKM. V lost 3 bases and J lost 4, with 18 bases in between. CDR3 nucleotide sequence: TGTGCCAGCAGTTTTCTTGCCCCGGAGGATTTCTATGGCTACACCTTC. As protein: CASSFLAPEDFYGYTF.

CDR3 coding DNA: TGCGCCAGCAGCGGGGACTCCCGACGAGTTGGCACAGATACGCAGTATTTT. It is translated as CASSGDSRRVGTDTQYF. The V and J genes are TRBV5-1 and TRBJ2-3; weak D call: TRBD2 (6 bases). Trimming removed 4 bases from V and 1 base from J, with 19 bases in between. This CDR3 comprises 17 residues. CDR1 and CDR2 from the germline V gene are SGHRS and YFSETQ.

The chain uses TRBV5-1 and TRBJ2-1; the D gene is possibly TRBD2 (6 bases). The CDR3 length is 15 residues. V was clipped by 3 bases and J by 1 base, with 11 bases between them. CDR1 is SGHRS, CDR2 YFSETQ, per germline. DNA of the CDR3: TGCGCCAGCAGCTGGACTATTGGGTCCTACAATGAGCAGTTCTTC. Amino acids: CASSWTIGSYNEQFF.

The gene calls are TRBV11-2 and TRBJ2-3; D unresolved. V was trimmed by 6 bases and J by 0 bases, leaving 10 bases between them. The germline V gene has CDR1 SGHAT and CDR2 FQNNGV. The CDR3 extends over 14 amino acids. The CDR3 region is CASRPPTSTDTQYF. In DNA form, the CDR3 reads TGTGCCAGCAGACCTCCTACCAGCACAGATACGCAGTATTTT. Together with reference TRBV11-2 and TRBJ2-3, the CDR3 gives the full variable domain: EAGVAQSPRYKIIEKRQSVAFWCNPISGHATLYWYQQILGQGPKLLIQFQNNGVVDDSQLPKDRFSAERLKGVDSTLKIQPAKLEDSAVYLCASRPPTSTDTQYFGPGTRLTVL.

The genes are TRBV4-2 and TRBJ2-1, with TRBD1 identical over 12 bases. The germline V gene has CDR1 LGHNA and CDR2 YNFKEQ. The V and J ends lost 2 bases and 9 bases, in that order; junction bases with no gene match: 11. The CDR3 is 17 amino acids. The CDR3 nucleotides read TGTGCCAGCAGCCAAACTTCCCCCGGGACAGGGGGCAGTGAGCAGTTCTTC. Its protein is CASSQTSPGTGGSEQFF.

The V and J genes are TRBV5-1 and TRBJ2-1, with TRBD1 matching over 7 bases. Trimming removed 0 bases from V and 8 bases from J; junction bases left unmatched: 17. This CDR3 has 18 residues. Germline CDR1 is SGHRS and CDR2 is YFSETQ. The CDR3 spells CASSLGRTGGYIGYEQFF. In DNA, the CDR3 is TGCGCCAGCAGCTTGGGACGGACAGGAGGCTATATCGGGTATGAGCAGTTCTTC.

This chain connects TRBV3-1 (or the pseudogene TRBV3-2) to TRBJ2-5; TRBD2 matches at 9 bases. Germline-derived CDR1 and CDR2 are LGHDT and YNNKEL (reference sequence). This CDR3 region has 14 residues. V gave up 4 bases and J gave up 5 bases; unmatched junction bases: 5. The CDR3 protein is CASSPLAGAETQYF. Written as DNA, the CDR3 is TGTGCCAGCAGCCCATTAGCGGGAGCGGAGACCCAGTACTTC.

CDR3 DNA sequence: TGCGCCAGCAGCAGGACAGGAGAAAGCTATGGCTACACCTTC. Its protein product is CASSRTGESYGYTF. The chain links TRBV4-1 to TRBJ1-2; 7 nucleotides match TRBD1. Germline loops: CDR1 MGHRA, CDR2 YSYEKL. V was clipped by 5 bases and J by 4 bases; unmatched bases: 7. The CDR3 has 14 residues.

DNA for the CDR3: TGTGCCAGCAGCTTACGAGCGGGGCAGAATTACAATGAGCAGTTCTTC. This gives the protein CASSLRAGQNYNEQFF. The V call is TRBV7-2, the J call TRBJ2-1; 7 bases line up with TRBD2. The CDR3 runs to 16 residues. Looked up from germline, CDR1 is SGHTA and CDR2 is FQGNSA. The V gene end was trimmed by 2 bases and the J gene end by 4 bases; junction bases not matched to a gene: 8. Drawing the rest from reference TRBV7-2 and TRBJ2-1, the complete variable domain is GAGVSQSPSNKVTEKGKDVELRCDPISGHTALYWYRQSLGQGLEFLIYFQGNSAPDKSGLPSDRFSAERTGGSVSTLTIQRTQQEDSAVYLCASSLRAGQNYNEQFFGPGTRLTVL.

This clone was detected a few times. This sequence joins TRBV19 and TRBJ2-1; weak D call: TRBD2 (6 bases). The CDR3 has 16 amino acids. V lost 1 base and J 1 base, leaving 11 bases between the germline ends. Germline-derived CDR1 and CDR2 are LNHDA and SQIVND (reference sequence). The CDR3 region has the DNA TGTGCCAGTAGTATAGCCGCGGGATCGTCCTACAATGAGCAGTTCTTC. Its protein is CASSIAAGSSYNEQFF. Drawing the rest from reference TRBV19 and TRBJ2-1, the complete variable domain is DGGITQSPKYLFRKEGQNVTLSCEQNLNHDAMYWYRQDPGQGLRLIYYSQIVNDFQKGDIAEGYSVSREKKESFPLTVTSAQKNPTAFYLCASSIAAGSSYNEQFFGPGTRLTVL.

The V and J genes are TRBV5-4 and TRBJ2-2, with 7 positions matching TRBD1. CDR3 size: 14 residues. J was trimmed by 6 bases and V by 1 base; bases with no gene match: 3. Germline CDR1 is SGHNT and CDR2 is YYREEE (reference sequence). CDR3 region: CASSLPQGAGELFF. The CDR3 DNA follows: TGTGCCAGCAGCTTGCCTCAGGGGGCCGGGGAGCTGTTTTTT.